The entry that follows covers one T cell receptor (beta chain) sequence. This sample is part of a study of blood T cell repertoires in COVID-19. Study information: T cells, B-cell-depleted T cells, or PBMCs supplied cDNA or gDNA.

Clones were sequenced by immunoSEQ multiplex PCR, and TCRdb holds only the in-frame ones, with some missing. The profile shows around 340,000 clones, about 92% of them singletons. Trimming removed 0 bases at V and 13 bases at J, with 8 bases between. CDR3 length equals 12 residues. Germline-derived CDR1 and CDR2 are SGDLS and YYNGEE. Patients from Seattle were sampled longitudinally, starting during active infection. Sequences were obtained from peripheral blood. The source of this sequence is an older woman with COVID-19, enrolled during active disease. V gene TRBV9 combines with J gene TRBJ1-6, with unresolved D. The chain's CDR3 is CASSVGSAPLHF. The CDR3, as DNA: TGTGCCAGCAGCGTAGGGTCCGCGCCCCTCCACTTT.